The 25 T cell receptor beta chains in this list originate from one sample, sequenced in a study of Ad26.COV2.S vaccination and SARS-CoV-2 variants. Libraries were prepared by immunoSEQ multiplex PCR; TCRdb keeps only in-frame clonotypes and omits some of them. The profile shows about 350,000 clones, 70% to 90% of them singletons. This sample's treatment: 19 received Ad26.COV2.S at low or high dose, single or two shots; about 5 received placebo; per-sample allocation not given. Samples came from day 63 after the first vaccine or placebo injection. The material was peripheral blood, obtained in a trial of Ad26.COV2.S vaccine versus placebo. All receptors derive from a person aged 18 to 65 who received the Ad26.COV2.S COVID-19 vaccine or a placebo.

CDR3: CASSQLFTDTQYF. Here the CDR3 DNA reads TGTGCCAGCAGCCAACTTTTCACAGATACGCAGTATTTT. This chain joins TRBV3-1 (or the pseudogene TRBV3-2) and TRBJ2-3; D remains unclear. The CDR3 runs 13 residues. V gave up 2 bases and J gave up 2 bases, with 5 bases separating them. Germline lookup yields CDR1 LGHDT and CDR2 YNNKEL (reference sequence).

This chain uses TRBV5-6 with TRBJ1-3; D call uncertain. The CDR3 is 14 residues long. Germline assignment: CDR1 SGHDT and CDR2 YYEEEE. The V end lost 0 bases, the J end lost 4 bases, and 8 bases lay between the germline ends. CDR3 in amino acids: CASSLGILGNTIYF. The CDR3 coding sequence is TGTGCCAGCAGCTTGGGCATCCTGGGAAACACCATATATTTT.

V and J are TRBV30 and TRBJ1-2; 8 nucleotides line up with TRBD1. Germline V gene data show CDR1 as GTSNPN and CDR2 as SVGIG (reference sequence). The junction had 19 bases not matched to a gene; V was cut back by 1 base and J by 0 bases. The CDR3 runs 20 residues. The CDR3 DNA reads TGTGCCTGGAGTGGGGACAGGTTGCACCCTAACCCGTTAGCTAACTATGGCTACACCTTC. Its translation is CAWSGDRLHPNPLANYGYTF.

CDR3 sequence (DNA): TGTGCCAGCAGCGTGGTCCCACTAGCGGGGGTAAAACCCAATGAGCAGTTCTTC. Protein: CASSVVPLAGVKPNEQFF. V and J are TRBV9 and TRBJ2-1; 11 bases align to TRBD2. CDR1 and CDR2 (germline): SGDLS, YYNGEE. The CDR3 contains 18 residues. The V gene end was trimmed by 2 bases and the J gene end by 6 bases; junction bases not matched to a gene: 13. The full variable domain, rest sourced from reference TRBV9 and TRBJ2-1, is DSGVTQTPKHLITATGQRVTLRCSPRSGDLSVYWYQQSLDQGLQFLIQYYNGEERAKGNILERFSAQQFPDLHSELNLSSLELGDSALYFCASSVVPLAGVKPNEQFFGPGTRLTVL.

The chain couples TRBV5-4 to TRBJ1-1; D is unclear. The CDR3 runs to 13 residues. V lost 0 bases to trimming and J lost 3 bases, with 6 bases between them. Germline V gene sequence: CDR1 SGHNT, CDR2 YYREEE (reference sequence). CDR3 coding DNA: TGTGCCAGCAGCTTGGGTATGGACACTGAAGCTTTCTTT. It codes for CASSLGMDTEAFF.

The chain combines TRBV19 with TRBJ1-1; D not resolved. The ends were cut back, 2 bases at V and 6 bases at J, with 10 bases in the middle. There are 13 residues in the CDR3. Germline CDR1 reads LNHDA; CDR2 reads SQIVND (reference sequence). CDR3 DNA: TGTGCCAGTAGTATAACCGACACCGCTGAAGCTTTCTTT. Protein: CASSITDTAEAFF.

The chain combines TRBV7-9 with TRBJ1-1; TRBD1 matches 9 bases. Trimming cost V 3 bases and J 3 bases; bases outside gene matches: 8. This CDR3 spans 16 amino acids. In germline, CDR1 is SEHNR, CDR2 FQNEAQ (reference sequence). The CDR3 here is CASSFTPGQGDTEAFF. The CDR3 DNA follows: TGTGCCAGCAGCTTTACGCCGGGACAGGGCGACACTGAAGCTTTCTTT.

This clone was seen a handful of times. The chain combines TRBV7-2 with TRBJ2-1; TRBD2 is a possible D gene (6 bases). Trimming took off 3 bases at V and 6 bases at J, with 9 bases between the two ends. The length of the CDR3 is 13 residues. Germline V gene data show CDR1 as SGHTA and CDR2 as FQGNSA. The CDR3 sequence: CASSLLSGNEQFF. CDR3 nucleotide sequence: TGTGCCAGCAGCTTGCTTAGCGGCAATGAGCAGTTCTTC.

CDR3 sequence reads: CASSFRQDANTGELFF. The DNA for the CDR3 is TGTGCCAGCAGTTTTAGGCAGGACGCGAACACCGGGGAGCTGTTTTTT. The V call is TRBV27, the J call TRBJ2-2; no clear D. V was cut by 3 bases and J by 0 bases, with 11 bases left in between. The CDR3 is 16 amino acids. CDR1 and CDR2 (germline): MNHEY, SMNVEV (reference sequence).

V gene TRBV27 combines with J gene TRBJ1-2, with TRBD1 identical over 9 bases. From germline, CDR1 is MNHEY and CDR2 SMNVEV (reference sequence). After removal of 5 bases from V and 8 bases from J, the junction contained 12 bases not matched to a gene. The CDR3 extends over 15 amino acids. This CDR3 is CASSGWGQGPSGYTF. In DNA form, the CDR3 reads TGTGCCAGCAGTGGCTGGGGACAGGGCCCTTCGGGCTACACCTTC.

This sequence joins TRBV7-6 and TRBJ2-4, with D perhaps matching TRBD1 (5 bases). Germline V gene lookup returns CDR1 SGHVS and CDR2 FNYEAQ. V lost 5 bases and J lost 0, with 11 bases in between. This CDR3 is 15 amino acids long. The CDR3, as DNA: TGTGCCAGCAGCGCAGGGCCAGGAGCCAAAAACATTCAGTACTTC. Residues: CASSAGPGAKNIQYF.

The chain joins TRBV21-1 to TRBJ1-2. TRBV21-1 is an annotated pseudogene. The CDR3 covers 14 residues. CDR3 region: CASSKGVGRDGYTF. In DNA form, the CDR3 reads TGTGCCAGCAGCAAAGGTGTGGGGAGGGATGGCTACACCTTC.

This sequence joins TRBV5-1 and TRBJ2-3; no clear D gene. Per the germline V gene, CDR1 is SGHRS and CDR2 is YFSETQ. Trimming shortened V by 5 bases and J by 2 bases, and 9 bases separated the two germline ends. This CDR3 contains 13 residues. The CDR3 is CASRDTPTDTQYF. The CDR3 DNA reads as TGCGCCAGCAGAGATACCCCCACAGATACGCAGTATTTT.

This chain joins TRBV7-2 and TRBJ1-1, with a possible D match to TRBD1 (6 bases). Trimming took off 5 bases at V and 1 base at J, with 11 bases between the two ends. The CDR3 has 14 residues. From germline, CDR1 is SGHTA and CDR2 FQGNSA. DNA of the CDR3: TGTGCCAGCAGCCGGACAGACGAGAACACTGAAGCTTTCTTT. Translating it yields CASSRTDENTEAFF.

The V and J genes are TRBV13 and TRBJ2-5, with 14 bases that match TRBD2. CDR1 is PRHDT, CDR2 FYEKMQ, per germline (reference sequence). V was pared by 4 bases and J by 3 bases, with 7 bases of the junction left unmatched. This CDR3 contains 17 residues. This chain's CDR3 is CASSSGLAGVFEETQYF. CDR3 DNA sequence: TGTGCCAGCAGCTCGGGACTAGCGGGAGTTTTTGAAGAGACCCAGTACTTC.

This rearrangement joins TRBV4-3 to TRBJ2-1; either TRBD1 or TRBD2 may fit D (5 bases each). This CDR3 comprises 12 residues. Trimming removed 3 bases from V and 15 bases from J, with 15 bases in between. Per the germline V gene, CDR1 is LGHNA and CDR2 is YSLEER. CDR3 coding DNA: TGCGCCAGCAGCCAGGGTGGGGGATGGACGTTCTTC. Translated: CASSQGGGWTFF.

This clone appeared once. V and J are TRBV15 and TRBJ2-7; 7 bases fit TRBD1. Germline CDR1 is LNHNV and CDR2 is YYDKDF (reference sequence). J lost 2 bases, V lost 5 bases, and 9 bases had no gene match. The CDR3 covers 15 residues. CDR3 sequence reads: CATSPPDRTTYEQYF. The CDR3 region has the DNA TGTGCCACCAGCCCGCCGGACAGGACAACCTACGAGCAGTACTTC.

The chain has TRBV18 and TRBJ2-5, with D tentatively TRBD2 (5 bases). Trimming removed 0 bases at V and 9 bases at J, with 14 bases between. CDR3 length equals 14 residues. Germline-derived CDR1 and CDR2 are KGHSH and LQKENI. The CDR3 protein is CASSPPETVGAQYF. The CDR3 DNA sequence: TGTGCCAGCTCACCACCGGAAACGGTCGGGGCCCAGTACTTC. Based on the CDR3 plus reference TRBV18 and TRBJ2-5, the full variable domain is NAGVMQNPRHLVRRRGQEARLRCSPMKGHSHVYWYRQLPEEGLKFMVYLQKENIIDESGMPKERFSAEFPKEGPSILRIQQVVRGDSAAYFCASSPPETVGAQYFGPGTRLLVL.

The CDR3 DNA follows: TGTGCCAGTAGGACAGGGGCAACCTACAATGAGCAGTTCTTC. Translating it yields CASRTGATYNEQFF. The chain employs TRBV19 and TRBJ2-1, with TRBD1 matching over 8 bases. CDR1 is LNHDA and CDR2 is SQIVND in the germline V gene (reference sequence). Losses at the gene ends were 6 bases for V and 2 bases for J; bases not matched to a gene: 3. The CDR3 covers 14 residues.

Points on this clone: One end of the junction is discordant with germline, which a read error may explain. The chain carries TRBV7-9 and TRBJ2-3, with 8 bases lining up with TRBD2. CDR1 SEHNR and CDR2 FQNEAQ come from the germline V gene (reference sequence). This CDR3 spans 14 amino acids. The CDR3 DNA is TGTGCCAGCAGCGTAGCGGGGAGCGTAGATACGCAGTATTTT. Translating gives CASSVAGSVDTQYF.

The V gene is TRBV12-5, the J gene TRBJ1-2; D is unclear. The germline V gene encodes CDR1 LGHNT and CDR2 FRNRAP. Trimming left V 0 bases short and J 4 bases short, with 3 bases between. The CDR3 loop spans 12 amino acids. This chain's CDR3 is CASGLVTYGYTF. The DNA for the CDR3 is TGTGCTAGTGGTTTGGTAACCTATGGCTACACCTTC.

The rearrangement joins TRBV18 to TRBJ1-2; the match to TRBD1 covers 8 bases. V shed 3 bases and J 7 bases; nucleotides not matched to a gene: 4. The CDR3 runs 13 residues. Germline V gene sequence: CDR1 KGHSH, CDR2 LQKENI. CDR3: CASSPSGGSGYTF. For the CDR3, the DNA is TGTGCCAGCTCACCCTCAGGGGGCAGTGGCTACACCTTC.

The rearrangement uses TRBV2 and TRBJ2-7, with 10 nucleotides matching TRBD2. After removal of 8 bases from V and 0 bases from J, the junction contained 4 bases not matched to a gene. The germline V gene has CDR1 SNHLY and CDR2 FYNNEI. There are 14 residues in the CDR3. In DNA form, the CDR3 reads TGTGCCAGCCAACTAGCGGGGTTCTCCTACGAGCAGTACTTC. Translating gives CASQLAGFSYEQYF.

The V call is TRBV7-2, the J call TRBJ2-1; the D gene is possibly TRBD2 (5 bases). Trimming removed 8 bases at V and 3 bases at J, with 23 bases between. The CDR3 sequence is 17 residues long. The germline gives CDR1 SGHTA, CDR2 FQGNSA. The CDR3 DNA is TGTGCCAGCGGGATTGGGAGTGGGCAGTCCAGCTACAATGAGCAGTTCTTC. Its protein is CASGIGSGQSSYNEQFF.

V gene TRBV23-1 combines with J gene TRBJ1-5; D unresolved. TRBV23-1 is marked as an open reading frame, function uncertain. This CDR3 has 14 amino acids. Trimming left V 7 bases short and J 2 bases short, with 12 bases between. CDR3 in amino acids: CASKGDARNQPQHF. The CDR3 DNA is TGCGCCAGCAAAGGAGACGCCCGCAATCAGCCCCAGCATTTT.